The 29 T cell receptor beta chains in this list originate from one sample, sequenced in a study of siplizumab effects on memory and regulatory T cells. Sequencing was performed with immunoSEQ multiplex PCR; in TCRdb, only in-frame clones are kept and a portion is missing. The table includes tens of thousands of clones, around four fifths detected once. Specimen: memory CD4+ T cells sorted from blood. These receptors were collected from a human donor in good health.

The genes are TRBV27 and TRBJ2-3; 8 nucleotides agree with TRBD2. Germline CDR1 and CDR2: MNHEY and SMNVEV (reference sequence). The CDR3 extends over 16 amino acids. The junction had 12 bases not matched to a gene; V was cut back by 7 bases and J by 3 bases. The CDR3, as DNA: TGTGCCAGCATCCCTGCGGGAGGAGGGTGGACAGATACGCAGTATTTT. Encoded protein: CASIPAGGGWTDTQYF.

V gene TRBV19 combines with J gene TRBJ1-5; D unresolved. This CDR3 contains 16 residues. Germline assignment: CDR1 LNHDA and CDR2 SQIVND (reference sequence). The germline V and J ends were trimmed by 8 bases and 1 base, with 18 bases remaining between them. DNA of the CDR3: TGTGCCAGTTCCCTCACCCCGGCAGCCAGCAATCAGCCCCAGCATTTT. It codes for CASSLTPAASNQPQHF.

The CDR3 region is CASSPWTGGGKNIQYF. DNA of the CDR3: TGTGCCAGCAGTCCCTGGACAGGGGGTGGCAAAAACATTCAGTACTTC. This chain uses TRBV27 with TRBJ2-4, with TRBD1 matching over 10 bases. This CDR3 comprises 16 residues. Trimming removed 5 bases from V and 3 bases from J; junction bases left unmatched: 7. Germline assignment: CDR1 MNHEY and CDR2 SMNVEV (reference sequence).

The V and J genes are TRBV18 and TRBJ2-7, with TRBD2 matching 13 bases. CDR3 length: 17 residues. V lost 3 bases to trimming and J lost 3 bases; unmatched junction nucleotides: 8. The germline V gene has CDR1 KGHSH and CDR2 LQKENI. The CDR3 here is CASSPGLAGSRVYEQYF. In nucleotides, the CDR3 is TGTGCCAGCTCACCGGGACTAGCGGGAAGTCGGGTCTACGAGCAGTACTTC.

The CDR3 coding sequence is TGCGCCAGCAGCTTGAACGACGGGGACCGGTATGGCTACACCTTC. Translated: CASSLNDGDRYGYTF. V is TRBV5-1 and J is TRBJ1-2; TRBD1 might be the D (5 bases). CDR3 size: 15 residues. V lost 1 base, J lost 5 bases, and 15 bases lay in between. Germline V gene lookup returns CDR1 SGHRS and CDR2 YFSETQ.

The chain couples TRBV14 to TRBJ2-3, with D possibly matching TRBD2 (5 bases). The germline V and J ends were trimmed by 1 base and 1 base, with 9 bases remaining between them. CDR1 and CDR2 (germline): SGHDN, FVKESK. The CDR3 has 15 residues. DNA for the CDR3: TGTGCCAGCAGCCAAGTCCTAGCTGGCACAGATACGCAGTATTTT. Residues: CASSQVLAGTDTQYF.

In this sample, this clone turned up once. The chain carries TRBV7-2 and TRBJ2-3, with a tentative D call TRBD2 (6 bases). The V gene lost 5 bases and the J gene lost 3 bases, with 18 bases spanning the gap. The germline V gene has CDR1 SGHTA and CDR2 FQGNSA. The CDR3 loop spans 16 amino acids. In nucleotides, the CDR3 is TGTGCCAGCAGCCGGACGGGGAGCGGGTTAACAGATACGCAGTATTTT. Encoded protein: CASSRTGSGLTDTQYF.

This chain uses TRBV2 with TRBJ1-2, with D unclear. The germline V gene has CDR1 SNHLY and CDR2 FYNNEI. Deletions cut 3 bases from V and 4 bases from J, with 6 bases between. The CDR3 length is 12 residues. CDR3 nucleotides: TGTGCCAGCAGTGAGTCGGGCTATGGCTACACCTTC. It codes for CASSESGYGYTF.

The chain combines TRBV6-6 with TRBJ2-7, with 12 bases identical to TRBD1. Germline loops: CDR1 MNHNY, CDR2 SVGAGI (reference sequence). J was trimmed by 6 bases and V by 8 bases; bases with no gene match: 5. The CDR3 consists of 13 residues. The CDR3 DNA sequence: TGTGCCAGCCGGGACAGGGGGCCCTTCGAGCAGTACTTC. It encodes CASRDRGPFEQYF.

The rearrangement uses TRBV5-6 and TRBJ2-1; the D gene is possibly TRBD2 (6 bases). Germline assignment: CDR1 SGHDT and CDR2 YYEEEE. V lost 3 bases and J lost 7, with 17 bases in between. This CDR3 is 15 amino acids long. The CDR3 DNA is TGTGCCAGCAGCTGGGGGACTTTAGCAATAAATGAGCAGTTCTTC. The encoded protein is CASSWGTLAINEQFF.

The J gene is TRBJ2-4, the V gene TRBV7-2; D might be TRBD2 (5 bases). CDR1 is SGHTA and CDR2 is FQGNSA in the germline V gene. The CDR3 has 17 amino acids. V lost 1 base and J lost 7, with 20 bases in between. In nucleotides, the CDR3 is TGTGCCAGCAGCTTAGGGCCCCCGGGAACCCCGGGGAACATTCAGTACTTC. Translation: CASSLGPPGTPGNIQYF.

The chain uses TRBV5-4 and TRBJ2-2; 9 nucleotides agree with TRBD1. Per germline, CDR1 SGHNT and CDR2 YYREEE (reference sequence). After removal of 4 bases from V and 4 bases from J, the junction contained 5 bases not matched to a gene. CDR3 length: 15 amino acids. This CDR3 reads CASSPTGGTTGELFF. Written as DNA, the CDR3 is TGTGCCAGCAGCCCGACAGGGGGAACCACCGGGGAGCTGTTTTTT.

About this clone itself: Other DNA sequences in this sample translate to the same CDR3. V and J are TRBV5-1 and TRBJ2-3; D gene uncertain. CDR1 and CDR2 (germline): SGHRS, YFSETQ. V lost 2 bases and J 0 bases, leaving 7 bases between the germline ends. The CDR3 contains 14 residues. The CDR3 loop is CASSLGESTDTQYF. The CDR3 bases are TGCGCCAGCAGCTTAGGAGAGAGCACAGATACGCAGTATTTT.

The chain is built from TRBV2 and TRBJ1-2; D remains unclear. Between the trimmed V and J ends, which lost 0 bases and 7 bases, there was a span of 18 bases. Germline V gene sequence: CDR1 SNHLY, CDR2 FYNNEI. The length of the CDR3 is 16 residues. Here the CDR3 reads CASSEAGGTVLIGYTF. The CDR3 DNA is TGTGCCAGCAGTGAAGCGGGCGGCACGGTCTTGATTGGCTACACCTTC.

This rearrangement joins TRBV27 to TRBJ2-2, with TRBD1 as a possible D gene (5 bases). The CDR3 consists of 16 residues. Trimming took 2 bases from V and 2 from J, leaving 12 bases between them. Per the germline V gene, CDR1 is MNHEY and CDR2 is SMNVEV (reference sequence). CDR3 amino acids: CASSLRAGLNTGELFF. CDR3 in DNA: TGTGCCAGCAGTTTAAGGGCAGGGCTAAACACCGGGGAGCTGTTTTTT.

In its sample, this clone was seen once. Here the CDR3 DNA reads TGTGCCAGCAGAGCCGGACAGGGGCATGGCTACACCTTC. This translates into CASRAGQGHGYTF. This rearrangement joins TRBV6-1 to TRBJ1-2; 9 bases fit TRBD1. The V gene's germline CDR1 is MNHNS and CDR2 SASEGT. Trimming at V came to 6 bases and at J to 6 bases, leaving 5 bases not matched to a gene. The CDR3 runs to 13 residues.

The chain combines TRBV6-5 with TRBJ2-4, with D possibly matching TRBD1 (6 bases). The V end was cut by 7 bases, the J end by 2 bases, with 15 bases between. Germline-derived CDR1 and CDR2 are MNHEY and SVGAGI. The length of the CDR3 is 15 residues. The CDR3 spells CASIGSGVTKNIQYF. Written as DNA, the CDR3 is TGTGCCAGCATTGGATCAGGGGTCACCAAAAACATTCAGTACTTC.

The chain joins TRBV5-1 to TRBJ1-2, with a weak D call TRBD1 (5 bases). CDR1 SGHRS and CDR2 YFSETQ come from the germline V gene. Trimming pared 4 bases from V and 1 base from J, leaving 8 bases between. The CDR3 has 13 residues. The CDR3 region is CASSVQDNYGYTF. The CDR3 coding sequence is TGCGCCAGCAGCGTACAGGATAACTATGGCTACACCTTC. Looking up the rest from reference TRBV5-1 and TRBJ1-2 gives the full variable domain: KAGVTQTPRYLIKTRGQQVTLSCSPISGHRSVSWYQQTPGQGLQFLFEYFSETQRNKGNFPGRFSGRQFSNSRSEMNVSTLELGDSALYLCASSVQDNYGYTFGSGTRLTVV.

The rearrangement joins TRBV14 to TRBJ2-2; the match to TRBD2 covers 8 bases. Trimming at V came to 5 bases and at J to 5 bases, leaving 7 bases not matched to a gene. The germline gives CDR1 SGHDN, CDR2 FVKESK. This CDR3 is built from 15 residues. This CDR3 is CASSALLAATGELFF. CDR3 nucleotides: TGTGCCAGCAGCGCTTTACTAGCGGCTACCGGGGAGCTGTTTTTT.

V and J are TRBV5-4 and TRBJ1-2; TRBD1 aligns across 10 bases. The CDR3 loop spans 14 amino acids. V trimming: 4 bases; J trimming: 4 bases; junction bases outside the gene matches: 4. Germline CDR1 is SGHNT and CDR2 is YYREEE (reference sequence). CDR3 DNA: TGTGCCAGCAGCCCAGGACAGGGGGGCTATGGCTACACCTTC. Protein sequence: CASSPGQGGYGYTF.

The CDR3 protein is CASRQGLSNQPQHF. The CDR3 region has the DNA TGTGCCAGCAGACAGGGGCTCAGCAATCAGCCCCAGCATTTT. V usage is TRBV2 and J usage is TRBJ1-5; 7 bases line up with TRBD1. Germline lookup yields CDR1 SNHLY and CDR2 FYNNEI. The J segment lost 1 base and the V segment lost 6 bases, leaving 3 bases of the junction unmatched. This CDR3 has 14 amino acids.

This chain connects TRBV25-1 to TRBJ1-5; TRBD1 agrees at 7 bases. The germline gives CDR1 MGHDK, CDR2 SYGVNS. CDR3 length: 15 residues. V was pared by 3 bases and J by 4 bases, with 6 bases of the junction left unmatched. The CDR3: CASSDRGRGNQPQHF. The CDR3 DNA sequence: TGTGCCAGCAGTGACCGGGGCAGGGGGAATCAGCCCCAGCATTTT.

This chain connects TRBV4-2 to TRBJ2-7, with TRBD2 matching 8 bases. Germline V gene sequence: CDR1 LGHNA, CDR2 YNFKEQ. V lost 1 base and J lost 0; bases outside the gene matches: 8. The CDR3 spans 17 residues. The CDR3 nucleotides are TGTGCCAGCAGCCAAGCCGCGACTAGCGAGGACTCCTACGAGCAGTACTTC. This encodes CASSQAATSEDSYEQYF.

This clone was seen a handful of times. The V gene is TRBV2, the J gene TRBJ2-2; tentatively, D is TRBD2 (5 bases). This CDR3 has 14 residues. CDR1 and CDR2 from the germline V gene are SNHLY and FYNNEI. Trimming shortened V by 6 bases and J by 6 bases, and 14 bases separated the two germline ends. The DNA for the CDR3 is TGTGCCAGCAGGCGTAGGGTGGAGGCCGGGGAGCTGTTTTTT. This translates into CASRRRVEAGELFF.

This chain links TRBV2 with TRBJ1-2; weak D call: TRBD1 (5 bases). The germline V and J ends were trimmed by 4 bases and 2 bases, with 8 bases remaining between them. Germline V CDR1 and CDR2: SNHLY, FYNNEI. CDR3 length equals 13 residues. DNA of the CDR3: TGTGCCAGCAGTGGGGACGCCAACTATGGCTACACCTTC. It yields the protein CASSGDANYGYTF.

This rearrangement joins TRBV9 to TRBJ2-7; a weak D match, TRBD2 (6 bases). The CDR3 runs 15 residues. Trimming stripped 0 bases from V and 2 bases from J, with 12 bases between. Germline CDR1 reads SGDLS; CDR2 reads YYNGEE. The DNA of the CDR3 is TGTGCCAGCAGCGTAGCCGGGGGTACCACCTACGAGCAGTACTTC. Its translation: CASSVAGGTTYEQYF.

The chain recombines TRBV19 with TRBJ1-6; perhaps TRBD1 as D (5 bases). The V and J ends lost 1 base and 5 bases respectively, with 6 bases between them. The CDR3 extends over 14 amino acids. Germline V CDR1 and CDR2: LNHDA, SQIVND (reference sequence). The CDR3: CASSIGDHNSPLHF. The CDR3 DNA reads TGTGCCAGTAGTATAGGGGACCATAATTCACCCCTCCACTTT.

This sequence joins TRBV14 and TRBJ2-1; 11 bases align to TRBD2. The CDR3 extends over 20 amino acids. Losses at the gene ends were 6 bases for V and 0 bases for J; bases not matched to a gene: 16. Germline V gene data show CDR1 as SGHDN and CDR2 as FVKESK. CDR3 sequence reads: CASSEASGGRFFSSYNEQFF. The CDR3, as DNA: TGTGCCAGCAGTGAAGCTAGCGGGGGGCGATTCTTTTCCTCCTACAATGAGCAGTTCTTC.

This clone was found once. J is TRBJ2-2 and V is TRBV28, with 8 bases identical to TRBD2. The CDR3 consists of 15 residues. Germline CDR1 is MDHEN and CDR2 is SYDVKM. The trim removed 10 bases at V and 1 base at J, leaving 8 bases unmatched. The CDR3 spells CATQSGGQNTGELFF. CDR3 nucleotide sequence: TGTGCCACCCAGAGCGGGGGACAGAACACCGGGGAGCTGTTTTTT. The full variable domain, rest sourced from reference TRBV28 and TRBJ2-2, is DVKVTQSSRYLVKRTGEKVFLECVQDMDHENMFWYRQDPGLGLRLIYFSYDVKMKEKGDIPEGYSVSREKKERFSLILESASTNQTSMYLCATQSGGQNTGELFFGEGSRLTVL.